These T cell receptor beta chains were read from a single sample in a study of cytomegalovirus exposure and HLA in healthy donors. TCRdb keeps only in-frame clones here, not all; method: immunoSEQ multiplex PCR. The table includes fewer than 200,000 clones, around 78% detected once. The sample taken for sequencing was PBMCs. These receptors were obtained from a female donor in good health and CMV-seronegative. CDR3s include the opening cysteine and the closing phenylalanine or tryptophan. D genes are given only for firm matches. Rows may omit the clone size; those that give it use once, few, many or a size class.

v_call	j_call	d_call	clone_size	cdr3_nt	cdr3_aa
TRBV9	TRBJ2-2	-	-	TGTGCCAGCAGCGTAGAATCGTCCGGGGAGCTGTTTTTT	CASSVESSGELFF
TRBV12-5	TRBJ1-2	-	-	TGTGCTAGTGGTTCCGAAACAGGCGGATGCATCCTTATGGTTGGCTACACCTTC	CASGSETGGCILMVGYTF
TRBV5-6	TRBJ2-6	-	once	TGTGCCAGCAGCTTGTTCCGTCCTTCTGGGGCCAACGTCCTGACTTTC	CASSLFRPSGANVLTF
TRBV7-2	TRBJ1-2	-	-	TGTGCCAGCAGCTCGGGACAAGGGTATGGCTACACCTTC	CASSSGQGYGYTF
TRBV5-5	TRBJ2-5	TRBD1	-	TGTGCCAGCAGCTTGGATGGACAGGGCCAAGAGACCCAGTACTTC	CASSLDGQGQETQYF
TRBV5-8	TRBJ1-5	TRBD1	-	TGTGCCAGCAGCCCTGGACAGGGGTTAGGTCAGCCCCAGCATTTT	CASSPGQGLGQPQHF
TRBV9	TRBJ1-1	TRBD1	-	TGTGCCAGCAGCGCGGGGGGGACAGGGGGTTCTGAAGCTTTCTTT	CASSAGGTGGSEAFF
TRBV6-5	TRBJ2-7	TRBD1	-	TGTGCCAGCAGCCTCGGACAGGGTATGACCGAGCAGTACTTC	CASSLGQGMTEQYF
TRBV5-1	TRBJ1-1	-	few	TGCGCCAGCAGCTTGCAGGCGGACAGTGAAGCTTTCTTT	CASSLQADSEAFF
TRBV11-3	TRBJ2-5	-	-	TGTGCCAGCAGCTTAAGCCCGCCGGGAACCTATGGAGAGACCCAGTACTTC	CASSLSPPGTYGETQYF
TRBV7-2	TRBJ1-3	-	-	TGTGCCAGCAGCATCTCAGGGGTTAGGACCGGAAACACCATATATTTT	CASSISGVRTGNTIYF
TRBV5-1	TRBJ2-1	TRBD2	-	TGCGCCAGCAGCTTGAGGCCAACGGCGGGAGGGTTCTACAATGAGCAGTTCTTC	CASSLRPTAGGFYNEQFF
TRBV5-1	TRBJ1-2	TRBD1	few	TGCGCCAGCAGCCGGGACAGCTATGGCTACACCTTC	CASSRDSYGYTF
TRBV28	TRBJ2-7	-	-	TGTGCCAGCACGGCCGGGACTGGAACCTACGAGCAGTACTTC	CASTAGTGTYEQYF
TRBV11-3	TRBJ2-4	-	-	TGTGCCAGCAGCTTAGATGGGGGCACCAAAAACATTCAGTACTTC	CASSLDGGTKNIQYF
TRBV11-2	TRBJ2-5	TRBD2	-	TGTGCCAGCAGCTTTCGGGACGGGGGGAGAGAGACCCAGTACTTC	CASSFRDGGRETQYF
TRBV18	TRBJ2-1	-	-	TGTGCCAGCTCACCACGGCCTTCGAATGAGCAGTTCTTC	CASSPRPSNEQFF
TRBV6-5	TRBJ1-2	-	-	TGTGCCAGCACCACATGGTCCAGGGTTAACGGTGGCTACACCTTC	CASTTWSRVNGGYTF
TRBV27	TRBJ2-7	TRBD1	-	TGTGCCAGCAGTCCACGACAGGGGTTTTCCTACGAGCAGTACTTC	CASSPRQGFSYEQYF
TRBV7-2	TRBJ2-1	-	few	TGTGCCAGCAGCTCCACCGGGATATCCTACAATGAGCAGTTCTTC	CASSSTGISYNEQFF
TRBV10-3	TRBJ1-2	-	-	TGTGCCATCAGTGACCAAGGACACCTTAACTATGGCTACACCTTC	CAISDQGHLNYGYTF
TRBV5-5	TRBJ2-3	TRBD2	-	TGTGCCAGCAGAGGGGGACTAGTTCCTCCCTCGGATACGCAGTATTTT	CASRGGLVPPSDTQYF
TRBV11-2	TRBJ2-1	TRBD2	-	TGTGCCAGCAGCTCGGGACTATACAATGAGCAGTTCTTC	CASSSGLYNEQFF
TRBV6-1	TRBJ2-5	TRBD2	-	TGTGCCAGCAGGCTAGCGGGAGACGAGACCCAGTACTTC	CASRLAGDETQYF
TRBV12-5	TRBJ1-4	TRBD1	-	TGTGCTAGTCGGGGACAGGGTGGGACTAATGAAAAACTGTTTTTT	CASRGQGGTNEKLFF
TRBV10-1	TRBJ1-1	TRBD1	-	TGCGCCAGCGGACAGGCCCGAGGTATGAACACTGAAGCTTTCTTT	CASGQARGMNTEAFF
TRBV29-1	TRBJ1-2	TRBD1	-	TGCAGCGTCGCCCCGGGACAGTCCTATGGCTACACCTTC	CSVAPGQSYGYTF
TRBV9	TRBJ2-1	TRBD2	-	TGTGCCAGCAGCGCGAGCGGGGGAACCCTCTCCTACAATGAGCAGTTCTTC	CASSASGGTLSYNEQFF
TRBV6-5	TRBJ1-5	TRBD1	-	TGTGCCAGCAGCTCGGGACAGGGGGCTGCTCAGCCCCAGCATTTT	CASSSGQGAAQPQHF
TRBV5-6	TRBJ2-3	-	-	TGTGCCAGCAGCGAAACGGGACTCTCCACAGATACGCAGTATTTT	CASSETGLSTDTQYF
TRBV6-1	TRBJ2-7	TRBD1	-	TGTGCCAGCAGTCCCGGGACAGCGCTATACGAGCAGTACTTC	CASSPGTALYEQYF
TRBV5-1	TRBJ1-1	-	-	TGCGCCAGCAGCTTGGGGGTAGAGGCCAACACTGAAGCTTTCTTT	CASSLGVEANTEAFF
TRBV19	TRBJ2-3	-	-	TGTGCCAGTAGTATTACCTACACAGATACGCAGTATTTT	CASSITYTDTQYF
TRBV5-4	TRBJ2-3	-	few	TGTGCCAGCAGCTTGGGAGCAGGGGAGGGATCGCAGTATTTT	CASSLGAGEGSQYF
TRBV9	TRBJ2-7	-	once	TGTGCCAGCAGCGTAGGAGGACAGCTTACGGGGCAGTACTTC	CASSVGGQLTGQYF
TRBV30	TRBJ2-7	TRBD1	once	TGTGCCTGGAACAGGGGACCCTACGAGCAGTACTTC	CAWNRGPYEQYF
TRBV27	TRBJ2-7	-	few	TGTGCCAGCAGTCCGGAGTCTAGCATAGCCTACGAGCAGTACTTC	CASSPESSIAYEQYF
TRBV7-2	TRBJ1-2	TRBD1	-	TGTGCCAGCAGCACCCCGACAGGGGGCCATGGCTACACCTTC	CASSTPTGGHGYTF
TRBV28	TRBJ2-7	-	few	TGTGCCAGCACCAAAAGGGGTGGGCCCCACGAGCAGTACTTC	CASTKRGGPHEQYF
TRBV4-2	TRBJ2-5	TRBD2	-	TGTGCCAGCAGCACCGGGGGGGCAGGAGAGACCCAGTACTTC	CASSTGGAGETQYF
TRBV7-9	TRBJ2-3	TRBD1	-	TGTGCCAGCAGCTCAATACTAGAGGCCAGGGGGATTCATAGGAATACGCAGTATTTT	CASSSILEARGIHRNTQYF
TRBV13	TRBJ1-2	TRBD1	-	TGTGCCAGCAGCTCCACAGGGGTCTATGGCTACACCTTC	CASSSTGVYGYTF
TRBV11-2	TRBJ2-5	TRBD2	-	TGTGCCAGCAGCTTAGGCCCGGGGTTAGCGGGACAAGAGACCCAGTACTTC	CASSLGPGLAGQETQYF
TRBV4-2	TRBJ1-2	TRBD1	-	TGTGCCAGCAGCCAAGAGGACAGGGGCTATGGCTACACCTTC	CASSQEDRGYGYTF
TRBV4-1	TRBJ2-7	TRBD2	-	TGCGCCAGCAGCCAAGAACCGCTAGCGGGGGGGCCTGGCTCTTACGAGCAGTACTTC	CASSQEPLAGGPGSYEQYF
TRBV6-1	TRBJ2-1	TRBD2	-	TGTGCCAGCAGTGACCGGGCCTTAGCGGGGGTGGGGTTCTTC	CASSDRALAGVGFF
TRBV18	TRBJ2-1	TRBD2	once	TGTGCCAGCTCCCCGTCACAGGTGGCGGGAGGGGACAATGAGCAGTTCTTC	CASSPSQVAGGDNEQFF
TRBV6-5	TRBJ2-3	TRBD2	-	TGTGCCAGCAGTCGACTAGCGAGCACAGATACGCAGTATTTT	CASSRLASTDTQYF
TRBV2	TRBJ2-7	-	-	TGTGCCAGCAGTGAAAATCGGGGGGCCGGTGGTTACGAGCAGTACTTC	CASSENRGAGGYEQYF
TRBV30	TRBJ1-5	-	-	TGTGCCTGGAGTTCGCCAGACAGCTTCAATCAGCCCCAGCATTTT	CAWSSPDSFNQPQHF
TRBV30	TRBJ2-5	-	-	TGTGCCTGGACCCCGGGGACAAAGGGGACCCAGTACTTC	CAWTPGTKGTQYF
TRBV28	TRBJ2-1	-	-	TGTGCCAGCAGTTTAATAAGACGACAGTACAATGAGCAGTTCTTC	CASSLIRRQYNEQFF